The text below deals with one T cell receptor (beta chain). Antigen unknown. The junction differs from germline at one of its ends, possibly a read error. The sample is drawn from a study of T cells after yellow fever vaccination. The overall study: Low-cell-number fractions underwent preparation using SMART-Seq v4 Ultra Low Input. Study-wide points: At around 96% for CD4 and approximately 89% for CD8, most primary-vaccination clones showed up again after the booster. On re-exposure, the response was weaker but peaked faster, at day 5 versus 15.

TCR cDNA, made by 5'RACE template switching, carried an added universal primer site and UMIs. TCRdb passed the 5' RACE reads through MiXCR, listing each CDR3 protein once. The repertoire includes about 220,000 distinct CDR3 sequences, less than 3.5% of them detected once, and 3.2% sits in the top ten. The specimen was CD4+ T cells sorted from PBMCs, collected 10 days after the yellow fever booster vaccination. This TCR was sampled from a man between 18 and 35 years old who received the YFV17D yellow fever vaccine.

CDR3: CASSRTIVSLGEQFF. The CDR3 nucleotides read TGTGCTAGCAGTCGAACTATCGTAAGTCTGGGAGAGCAGTTCTTC. The chain employs TRBV7-7 and TRBJ2-1, with D hard to call. The CDR3 consists of 15 residues. Germline V lookup: CDR1 SSHAT, CDR2 FNYEAQ (reference sequence).